This T cell receptor beta chain comes out of a study of blood T cell repertoires in COVID-19. About the research overall: Sample material is recorded as cDNA or gDNA derived from T cells, B-cell-depleted T cells, or PBMCs.

V was pared by 11 bases and J by 8 bases, with 12 bases of the junction left unmatched. This CDR3 has 14 residues. The method was immunoSEQ multiplex PCR; TCRdb's version includes in-frame clones alone and lacks a portion of them. This sample has approximately 390,000 clones, with around 87% found just once. The specimen was peripheral blood. The chain is built from TRBV23-1 and TRBJ2-1; 10 positions agree with TRBD2. TRBV23-1 has ORF status, its function being uncertain. This receptor was identified in a woman aged 55-69 years with COVID-19, enrolled during active disease. The CDR3, as DNA: TGCGCCTACAGCGGGGGACTAGCGACAGATGAGCAGTTCTTC. This encodes CAYSGGLATDEQFF.